The 29 T cell receptor beta chains below all came from one sample that was sequenced in a study of T cell responses to AZD1222 COVID-19 vaccine. TCRdb's table, derived via immunoSEQ multiplex PCR, lists solely in-frame clones and lacks some. In the table there are about 190,000 clones, approximately 94% of which are singletons. Sequencing used peripheral blood, obtained 28 days after the second dose of the MenACWY control vaccine. The receptors were gathered from an adult who received the MenACWY meningococcal vaccine as a control.

The rearrangement uses TRBV30 and TRBJ1-1; D is uncertain. Looked up from germline, CDR1 is GTSNPN and CDR2 is SVGIG (reference sequence). The CDR3 is 13 amino acids. Trimming took 4 bases from V and 1 from J, leaving 10 bases between them. This chain's CDR3 is CAWTTSANTEAFF. The CDR3 DNA reads TGTGCCTGGACTACATCGGCGAACACTGAAGCTTTCTTT.

The chain joins TRBV28 to TRBJ2-7; D is possibly TRBD1 or TRBD2 (5 bases each). The CDR3 contains 13 residues. Trimming removed 1 base from V and 7 bases from J, with 11 bases in between. The germline CDR1 and CDR2 sequences are MDHEN and SYDVKM. In nucleotides, the CDR3 is TGTGCCAGCAGTTTATTAGGGACGGGTGAGCAGTACTTC. This encodes CASSLLGTGEQYF.

V and J are TRBV19 and TRBJ2-7, with a tentative D call TRBD1 (5 bases). Between the trimmed V and J ends, which lost 1 base and 3 bases, there was a span of 7 bases. Germline V gene sequence: CDR1 LNHDA, CDR2 SQIVND (reference sequence). The CDR3 has 13 amino acids. CDR3 sequence (DNA): TGTGCCAGTAGTATAGGACAGATCTACGAGCAGTACTTC. Encoded protein: CASSIGQIYEQYF.

The chain has TRBV12-3 or TRBV12-4 and TRBJ2-3; D is uncertain. V lost 5 bases and J 6 bases, leaving 9 bases between the germline ends. There are 12 residues in the CDR3. CDR3 loop: CASSLVADTQYF. In DNA, the CDR3 is TGTGCCAGCAGTCTAGTTGCGGATACGCAGTATTTT.

The genes are TRBV28 and TRBJ2-7; D possibly corresponds to TRBD2 (6 bases). The CDR3 consists of 14 residues. Trimming removed 4 bases at V and 4 bases at J, with 14 bases between. CDR1 and CDR2 from the germline V gene are MDHEN and SYDVKM. The DNA of the CDR3 is TGTGCCAGCAGTTCAGGCGGGGTAAATTACGAGCAGTACTTC. This encodes CASSSGGVNYEQYF.

Of note for this clone: The junction and the germline gene differ at one end; a read error may be behind it. The rearrangement links TRBV20-1 to TRBJ1-2; TRBD1 agrees at 9 bases. Germline assignment: CDR1 DFQATT and CDR2 SNEGSKA (reference sequence). CDR3 length: 11 amino acids. The CDR3 is CSARSGTGQAF. CDR3 DNA: TGCAGTGCTAGAAGTGGGACAGGGCAAGCCTTC.

A single count supports this clone. The chain combines TRBV6-6 with TRBJ2-3; 10 bases are shared with TRBD2. J lost 0 bases, V lost 5 bases, and 14 bases had no gene match. CDR3 length equals 19 residues. Germline-derived CDR1 and CDR2 are MNHNY and SVGAGI (reference sequence). The CDR3 here is CASSPTVAGGLTSTDTQYF. The CDR3 region has the DNA TGTGCCAGCAGTCCGACAGTAGCGGGAGGCCTTACTAGCACAGATACGCAGTATTTT.

CDR3 sequence (DNA): TGTGCCAGCAGCGCTGACAGAAACTATGGCTACACCTTC. Translating it yields CASSADRNYGYTF. The chain uses TRBV6-5 and TRBJ1-2; perhaps TRBD1 as D (5 bases). CDR1 is MNHEY, CDR2 SVGAGI, per germline. The V and J ends lost 6 bases and 2 bases respectively, with 10 bases between them. This CDR3 is 13 amino acids long.

The gene calls are TRBV7-2 and TRBJ1-1; D uncertain. This CDR3 is built from 14 residues. Germline V gene sequence: CDR1 SGHTA, CDR2 FQGNSA. Deletions cut 1 base from V and 1 base from J, with 7 bases between. The CDR3 region is CASSLEAGNTEAFF. The CDR3 bases are TGTGCCAGCAGCTTAGAGGCGGGGAACACTGAAGCTTTCTTT.

The chain recombines TRBV6-5 with TRBJ1-2, with D tentatively TRBD1 (6 bases). Germline CDR1 and CDR2: MNHEY and SVGAGI. V lost 8 bases and J 6 bases, leaving 16 bases between the germline ends. CDR3 length equals 13 residues. CDR3 residues: CASGLQGLHGYTF. In DNA form, the CDR3 reads TGTGCCAGCGGCTTACAGGGATTGCATGGCTACACCTTC.

The gene calls are TRBV5-1 and TRBJ1-2, with D possibly TRBD1 on 5 matching bases. CDR1 SGHRS and CDR2 YFSETQ come from the germline V gene. V lost 1 base to trimming and J lost 7 bases, with 14 bases between them. This CDR3 is built from 14 residues. CDR3 in amino acids: CASSLSAGTGGYTF. The CDR3 DNA reads TGCGCCAGCAGCTTGAGTGCAGGGACGGGTGGCTACACCTTC.

The chain links TRBV28 to TRBJ1-2; TRBD1 matches 9 bases. The germline CDR1 and CDR2 sequences are MDHEN and SYDVKM. The CDR3 consists of 17 residues. The V and J ends lost 5 bases and 5 bases, in that order; junction bases with no gene match: 15. The CDR3 DNA is TGTGCCAGCAGTCCCCCCGGGGGACAGGGCTACCGATATGGCTACACCTTC. This sequence encodes CASSPPGGQGYRYGYTF.

Details on this clone: The sample contains more than one DNA sequence encoding this CDR3. The chain recombines TRBV19 with TRBJ1-2; weak D call: TRBD1 (6 bases). V lost 3 bases, J lost 4 bases, and 9 bases lay in between. The CDR3 sequence is 13 residues long. CDR1 and CDR2 (germline): LNHDA, SQIVND (reference sequence). CDR3 in DNA: TGTGCCAGTAGTATCCCAGGGGCCTATGGCTACACCTTC. As protein: CASSIPGAYGYTF.

This clone was seen a few times. The chain carries TRBV7-9 and TRBJ2-1, with TRBD2 matching over 13 bases. Germline-derived CDR1 and CDR2 are SEHNR and FQNEAQ (reference sequence). V shed 6 bases and J 6 bases; nucleotides not matched to a gene: 8. CDR3 size: 16 residues. The chain's CDR3 is CASSQTSGRLSNEQFF. DNA for the CDR3: TGTGCCAGCAGTCAGACTAGCGGGAGGTTAAGCAATGAGCAGTTCTTC.

The gene calls are TRBV19 and TRBJ1-2; the D is unclear. Trimming cost V 5 bases and J 6 bases, with 7 bases left between them. CDR1 is LNHDA, CDR2 SQIVND, per germline (reference sequence). CDR3 length: 11 residues. The CDR3 sequence is CASSLVDGYTF. The CDR3 DNA reads TGTGCCAGTAGTCTCGTGGATGGCTACACCTTC. The full variable domain, rest sourced from reference TRBV19 and TRBJ1-2, is DGGITQSPKYLFRKEGQNVTLSCEQNLNHDAMYWYRQDPGQGLRLIYYSQIVNDFQKGDIAEGYSVSREKKESFPLTVTSAQKNPTAFYLCASSLVDGYTFGSGTRLTVV.

This chain uses TRBV27 with TRBJ2-7; the match to TRBD2 covers 11 bases. This CDR3 has 13 amino acids. Germline V gene lookup returns CDR1 MNHEY and CDR2 SMNVEV (reference sequence). Unmatched junction bases numbered 7, after V lost 11 bases and J lost 4 bases. This CDR3 is CAGNSGRVYEQYF. The CDR3 DNA sequence: TGTGCCGGAAATAGCGGGAGGGTTTACGAGCAGTACTTC.

This clone was detected only once. The V and J genes are TRBV9 and TRBJ2-7; D may be TRBD1 or TRBD2 (6 bases each). Germline-derived CDR1 and CDR2 are SGDLS and YYNGEE. This CDR3 comprises 13 residues. The V end was cut by 3 bases, the J end by 6 bases, with 13 bases between. The CDR3 DNA sequence: TGTGCCAGCAGCGCCAGACTAGGGGGCGAGCAGTACTTC. Translating it yields CASSARLGGEQYF. The entire variable domain, with the rest obtained from reference TRBV9 and TRBJ2-7, is as follows: DSGVTQTPKHLITATGQRVTLRCSPRSGDLSVYWYQQSLDQGLQFLIQYYNGEERAKGNILERFSAQQFPDLHSELNLSSLELGDSALYFCASSARLGGEQYFGPGTRLTVT.

Concerning this clone: Other nucleotide sequences in the sample specify the same CDR3. The chain recombines TRBV19 with TRBJ2-2; the D is unclear. CDR1 is LNHDA and CDR2 is SQIVND in the germline V gene (reference sequence). V was trimmed by 7 bases and J by 3 bases, leaving 3 bases between them. The CDR3 consists of 11 residues. CDR3 region: CASTYTGELFF. CDR3 coding DNA: TGTGCCAGTACGTACACCGGGGAGCTGTTTTTT.

The chain couples TRBV7-9 to TRBJ2-5; D not certain. The CDR3 runs to 12 residues. Trimming removed 5 bases from V and 2 bases from J, with 6 bases in between. Germline V gene sequence: CDR1 SEHNR, CDR2 FQNEAQ (reference sequence). The CDR3 DNA reads as TGTGCCAGCAGCCAAAATCAAGAGACCCAGTACTTC. Amino acids: CASSQNQETQYF.

This chain joins TRBV24-1 and TRBJ2-5, with 9 bases fitting TRBD1. V gave up 4 bases and J gave up 0 bases; unmatched junction bases: 5. This CDR3 contains 16 residues. The germline V gene encodes CDR1 KGHDR and CDR2 SFDVKD. The CDR3 sequence: CATSDPQGAYQETQYF. CDR3 DNA sequence: TGTGCCACCAGTGACCCACAGGGGGCCTACCAAGAGACCCAGTACTTC.

The genes are TRBV19 and TRBJ1-1; D not resolved. Germline values: CDR1 LNHDA, CDR2 SQIVND (reference sequence). CDR3 size: 15 residues. V was cut by 9 bases and J by 3 bases, with 20 bases left in between. Written as DNA, the CDR3 is TGTGCCAGCCGCCCCGGGAGCCCCCAATACACTGAAGCTTTCTTT. Its protein product is CASRPGSPQYTEAFF.

This rearrangement joins TRBV12-3 or TRBV12-4 to TRBJ2-2; tentatively, D is TRBD2 (5 bases). The CDR3 covers 13 residues. V shed 6 bases and J shed 4 bases, with 9 bases lying between them. The CDR3 DNA reads TGTGCCAGCAGAGAGAGGGTCACCGGGGAGCTGTTTTTT. Translated, it gives CASRERVTGELFF.

The V call is TRBV7-2, the J call TRBJ2-1; 13 bases agree with TRBD2. This CDR3 has 14 amino acids. The V and J ends lost 6 bases and 8 bases, in that order; junction bases with no gene match: 4. Germline V gene data show CDR1 as SGHTA and CDR2 as FQGNSA. The DNA of the CDR3 is TGTGCCAGCAGACTAGCGGGAGGGCTCTATGAGCAGTTCTTC. It specifies CASRLAGGLYEQFF.

The chain uses TRBV27 and TRBJ2-7; D gene uncertain. The CDR3 is 12 amino acids. Trimming removed 2 bases from V and 7 bases from J, with 9 bases in between. The germline CDR1 and CDR2 sequences are MNHEY and SMNVEV (reference sequence). The CDR3: CASSLAGSEQYF. The CDR3 region has the DNA TGTGCCAGCAGTTTAGCAGGTTCGGAGCAGTACTTC.

This chain connects TRBV5-1 to TRBJ1-1, with unresolved D. The germline V and J ends were trimmed by 4 bases and 4 bases, with 17 bases remaining between them. There are 15 residues in the CDR3. Germline V gene sequence: CDR1 SGHRS, CDR2 YFSETQ. DNA of the CDR3: TGCGCCAGCAGCAAGAACGGGGAGGAGAGCACTGAAGCTTTCTTT. Translated, it gives CASSKNGEESTEAFF. Drawing the rest from reference TRBV5-1 and TRBJ1-1, the complete variable domain is KAGVTQTPRYLIKTRGQQVTLSCSPISGHRSVSWYQQTPGQGLQFLFEYFSETQRNKGNFPGRFSGRQFSNSRSEMNVSTLELGDSALYLCASSKNGEESTEAFFGQGTRLTVV.

The chain couples TRBV28 to TRBJ1-5; D not resolved. The germline CDR1 and CDR2 sequences are MDHEN and SYDVKM. V was trimmed by 7 bases and J by 2 bases, leaving 9 bases between them. The CDR3 loop spans 13 amino acids. The CDR3 DNA sequence: TGTGCCAGCATAGGCAGCGGCAATCAGCCCCAGCATTTT. This gives the protein CASIGSGNQPQHF.

The chain carries TRBV28 and TRBJ1-2; 7 bases align to TRBD1. J was trimmed by 4 bases and V by 3 bases; bases with no gene match: 2. The CDR3 is 13 amino acids. Germline V gives CDR1 MDHEN, CDR2 SYDVKM. For the CDR3, the DNA is TGTGCCAGCAGTTTCGGGGACAGCTATGGCTACACCTTC. Its protein product is CASSFGDSYGYTF.

V gene TRBV7-6 combines with J gene TRBJ2-3; D not resolved. Germline V gene sequence: CDR1 SGHVS, CDR2 FNYEAQ. V was trimmed by 0 bases and J by 7 bases, leaving 8 bases between them. The CDR3 runs to 13 residues. As DNA, the CDR3 is TGTGCCAGCAGCTTAGCAGCGACCTATACGCAGTATTTT. Residues: CASSLAATYTQYF.

This chain links TRBV18 with TRBJ1-1; 10 positions match TRBD1. The CDR3 covers 16 residues. CDR1 and CDR2 from the germline V gene are KGHSH and LQKENI. The J segment lost 2 bases and the V segment lost 3 bases, leaving 6 bases of the junction unmatched. The CDR3 loop is CASSPTRQGANTEAFF. The CDR3 DNA reads as TGTGCCAGCTCACCGACCCGACAGGGGGCAAACACTGAAGCTTTCTTT.